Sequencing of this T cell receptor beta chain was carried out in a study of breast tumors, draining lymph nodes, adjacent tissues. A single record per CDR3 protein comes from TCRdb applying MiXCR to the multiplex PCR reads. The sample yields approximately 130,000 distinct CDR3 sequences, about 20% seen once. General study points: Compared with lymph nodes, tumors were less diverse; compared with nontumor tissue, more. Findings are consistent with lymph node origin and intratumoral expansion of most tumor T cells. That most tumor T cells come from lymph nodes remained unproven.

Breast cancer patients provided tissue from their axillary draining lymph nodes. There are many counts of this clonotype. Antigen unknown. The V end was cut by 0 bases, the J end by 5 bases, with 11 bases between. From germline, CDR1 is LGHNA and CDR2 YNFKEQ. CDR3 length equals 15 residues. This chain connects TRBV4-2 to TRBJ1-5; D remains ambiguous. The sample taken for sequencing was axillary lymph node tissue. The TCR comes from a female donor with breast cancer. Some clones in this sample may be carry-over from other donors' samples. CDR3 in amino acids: CASSQEQLGHQPQHF. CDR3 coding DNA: TGTGCCAGCAGCCAAGAGCAGCTTGGTCATCAGCCCCAGCATTTT.